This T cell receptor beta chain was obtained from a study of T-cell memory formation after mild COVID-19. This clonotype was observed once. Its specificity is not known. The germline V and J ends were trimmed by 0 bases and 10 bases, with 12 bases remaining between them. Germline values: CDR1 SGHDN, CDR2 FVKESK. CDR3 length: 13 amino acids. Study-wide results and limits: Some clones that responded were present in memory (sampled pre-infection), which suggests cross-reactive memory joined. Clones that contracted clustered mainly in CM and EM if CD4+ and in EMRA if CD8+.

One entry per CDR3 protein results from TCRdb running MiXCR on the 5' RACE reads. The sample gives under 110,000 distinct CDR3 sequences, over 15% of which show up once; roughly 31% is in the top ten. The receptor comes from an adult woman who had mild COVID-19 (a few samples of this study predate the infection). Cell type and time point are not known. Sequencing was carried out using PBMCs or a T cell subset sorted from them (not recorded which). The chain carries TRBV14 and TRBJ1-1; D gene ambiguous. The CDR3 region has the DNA TGTGCCAGCAGCCAAGAGGCAGGCACGGGAGCTTTCTTT. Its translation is CASSQEAGTGAFF.